These 5 T cell receptor beta chains were sequenced from one sample in a study of shared clonotypes between healthy human individuals. The repertoire was sequenced with immunoSEQ multiplex PCR; TCRdb's copy has only in-frame clones and lacks some. Of roughly 2.5 million clones detected, approximately 92% appear once; the ten largest clones hold over 0.12%. The sample consisted of naive CD4+ T cells sorted from blood. This sample's subset: CD45RA+ positively selected. The receptors were sampled from a man between 18 and 29 years old in good health.

This chain uses TRBV10-2 with TRBJ1-5, with 9 positions matching TRBD1. The CDR3 contains 16 residues. Trimming removed 5 bases from V and 2 bases from J; junction bases left unmatched: 7. Germline CDR1 WSHSY, CDR2 SAAADI. CDR3 in amino acids: CASSFTGGSGNQPQHF. The CDR3 coding sequence is TGCGCCAGCAGTTTTACAGGGGGCAGTGGCAATCAGCCCCAGCATTTT.

Here the CDR3 reads CASSLVSSGAYEQYF. DNA for the CDR3: TGCGCCAGCAGCTTGGTGTCTAGCGGGGCCTACGAGCAGTACTTC. This chain joins TRBV5-1 and TRBJ2-7; TRBD2 matches at 9 bases. The junction had 3 bases not matched to a gene; V was cut back by 0 bases and J by 2 bases. CDR1 SGHRS and CDR2 YFSETQ come from the germline V gene. The CDR3 is 15 residues long.

The chain recombines TRBV11-2 with TRBJ2-2, with D possibly TRBD2 on 6 matching bases. The CDR3 totals 13 residues. V was cut by 7 bases and J by 6 bases, with 12 bases left in between. The germline V gene encodes CDR1 SGHAT and CDR2 FQNNGV. The CDR3 loop reads CASTFGGAGELFF. In DNA form, the CDR3 reads TGTGCCAGCACCTTTGGAGGGGCCGGGGAGCTGTTTTTT.

The rearrangement uses TRBV18 and TRBJ1-1; TRBD1 might be the D (5 bases). Germline values: CDR1 KGHSH, CDR2 LQKENI. V dropped 6 bases and J dropped 4 bases, with 12 bases sitting between them. The CDR3 has 13 amino acids. The CDR3 coding sequence is TGTGCCAGCTCCTCGACAGAGGGCACTGAAGCTTTCTTT. Encoded protein: CASSSTEGTEAFF.

This chain uses TRBV15 with TRBJ2-3; no definite D call. V was clipped by 2 bases and J by 1 base, with 13 bases between them. The CDR3 spans 16 residues. Germline values: CDR1 LNHNV, CDR2 YYDKDF (reference sequence). CDR3 loop: CATSRPRPTRTDTQYF. The CDR3 bases are TGTGCCACCAGCAGACCCAGACCGACCCGCACAGATACGCAGTATTTT.